The rows below give T cell receptor beta chains drawn from one sample of a study of beta chain features in type 1 diabetes. The table came from immunoSEQ multiplex PCR; TCRdb's copy has only in-frame clones and leaves some out. Among 50,000 or so clones listed, under 45% were seen once. Sequenced sample: Tregs from blood. These receptors were collected from a man younger than 45 with type 1 diabetes. The conserved cysteine and the conserved F or W are not part of the CDR3 here. Fields, in order: CDR3 length, J gene, V gene, CDR3 protein.

cdr3_length: 12
j_call: TRBJ1-5
v_call: TRBV6-1
cdr3_aa: ASSGTGGFQPQH

cdr3_length: 10
j_call: TRBJ2-7
v_call: TRBV28
cdr3_aa: ASSGSPYEQY

cdr3_length: 14
j_call: TRBJ2-3
v_call: TRBV5-1
cdr3_aa: ASSSGTGSSTDTQY

cdr3_length: 11
j_call: TRBJ2-1
v_call: TRBV2
cdr3_aa: ASSEHQGPSMF

cdr3_length: 12
j_call: TRBJ2-3
v_call: TRBV7-3
cdr3_aa: ASSSRLGPDTQY

cdr3_length: 13
j_call: TRBJ2-7
v_call: TRBV6-6
cdr3_aa: ASAPNHGGRYEQY

cdr3_length: 13
j_call: TRBJ2-1
v_call: TRBV14
cdr3_aa: ASSHKLAGNNEQF

cdr3_length: 13
j_call: TRBJ2-1
v_call: TRBV7-2
cdr3_aa: ASSVRPGSRNEQF

cdr3_length: 15
j_call: TRBJ1-5
v_call: TRBV2
cdr3_aa: ASSRDRGYHSNQPQH

cdr3_length: 13
j_call: TRBJ1-6
v_call: TRBV5-5
cdr3_aa: ASSRGQGRNSPLH

cdr3_length: 14
j_call: TRBJ2-7
v_call: TRBV7-6
cdr3_aa: ASSANTGFASYEQY

cdr3_length: 14
j_call: TRBJ2-3
v_call: TRBV7-9
cdr3_aa: ASSPKGRLAEVTQY

cdr3_length: 12
j_call: TRBJ2-3
v_call: TRBV28
cdr3_aa: ASSDQGRTDTQY

cdr3_length: 12
j_call: TRBJ2-7
v_call: TRBV7-2
cdr3_aa: ASSLARGSYEQY

cdr3_length: 14
j_call: TRBJ2-3
v_call: TRBV10-3
cdr3_aa: AISVWGERGTDTQY

cdr3_length: 17
j_call: TRBJ2-3
v_call: TRBV4-1
cdr3_aa: ASSQRLYNRARGTDTQY

cdr3_length: 14
j_call: TRBJ2-1
v_call: TRBV7-9
cdr3_aa: ASPSGREGLRDEQF

cdr3_length: 18
j_call: TRBJ2-6
v_call: TRBV7-6
cdr3_aa: ASSLAPLGKESSGANVLT

cdr3_length: 14
j_call: TRBJ2-3
v_call: TRBV5-1
cdr3_aa: ASSSEGGRAGDTQY

cdr3_length: 15
j_call: TRBJ2-7
v_call: TRBV28
cdr3_aa: ASSLPPGTGTTYEQY

cdr3_length: 13
j_call: TRBJ1-3
v_call: TRBV7-9
cdr3_aa: ASSSLGLPGNTIY

cdr3_length: 13
j_call: TRBJ1-5
v_call: TRBV6-1
cdr3_aa: ASSEGYNSDQPQH

cdr3_length: 15
j_call: TRBJ2-5
v_call: TRBV19
cdr3_aa: ASSPKRSSTVQETQY

cdr3_length: 13
j_call: .
v_call: TRBV5-1
cdr3_aa: ASSWGAGGSYEQY

cdr3_length: 12
j_call: TRBJ1-2
v_call: TRBV5-1
cdr3_aa: ASSFGGPVYGYT

cdr3_length: 15
j_call: TRBJ1-1
v_call: TRBV29-1
cdr3_aa: SVESDRGVIMNTEAF